The 12 T cell receptor beta chains below all came from one sample that was sequenced in a study of blood T cell repertoires in COVID-19. Repertoires were generated with immunoSEQ multiplex PCR, while TCRdb's copy carries only in-frame clones and drops some. Of roughly 250,000 clones detected, more than 65% appear once; the ten largest clones hold 4% to 4.5%. Material: peripheral blood. These receptors all come from a woman in her forties with active or convalescent COVID-19.

This clone appeared a single time. The chain recombines TRBV7-9 with TRBJ1-1, with no clear D. Germline V CDR1 and CDR2: SEHNR, FQNEAQ (reference sequence). CDR3 length: 12 amino acids. V was shortened by 3 bases and J by 4 bases, with 6 bases between the two germline ends. The CDR3 region is CASSFDSTEAFF. The CDR3 bases are TGTGCCAGCAGCTTTGACTCCACTGAAGCTTTCTTT. Full variable domain (remainder filled in from reference TRBV7-9 and TRBJ1-1): DTGVSQNPRHKITKRGQNVTFRCDPISEHNRLYWYRQTLGQGPEFLTYFQNEAQLEKSRLLSDRFSAERPKGSFSTLEIQRTEQGDSAMYLCASSFDSTEAFFGQGTRLTVV.

V is TRBV2 and J is TRBJ1-2, with a weak D call TRBD1 (6 bases). Trimming pared 1 base from V and 12 bases from J, leaving 18 bases between. The CDR3 is made up of 14 amino acids. In germline, CDR1 is SNHLY, CDR2 FYNNEI. The CDR3 DNA sequence: TGTGCCAGCAGTGAAGACACAGCGTCCAGGGGAGACACCTTC. This codes for CASSEDTASRGDTF.

The sample holds one count of this clone. This chain links TRBV15 with TRBJ2-1; TRBD1 is a possible D gene (5 bases). With 1 base removed from V and 5 bases from J, the gap between germline ends came to 9 bases. The CDR3 loop spans 14 amino acids. Germline-derived CDR1 and CDR2 are LNHNV and YYDKDF (reference sequence). The CDR3 coding sequence is TGTGCCACCAGCAGAGGGCAGGGAAACAATGAGCAGTTCTTC. It specifies CATSRGQGNNEQFF.

CDR3 residues: CASSLERTGGLGWQYF. The DNA for the CDR3 is TGTGCCAGCAGCTTAGAAAGGACAGGGGGGTTGGGATGGCAGTATTTT. The V and J genes are TRBV7-6 and TRBJ2-3; 10 nucleotides line up with TRBD1. V lost 1 base to trimming and J lost 11 bases; unmatched junction nucleotides: 12. Germline V gene sequence: CDR1 SGHVS, CDR2 FNYEAQ. The CDR3 is 16 residues long.

This chain connects TRBV5-8 to TRBJ2-3; 16 bases line up with TRBD2. The CDR3 is 19 amino acids. The J segment lost 0 bases and the V segment lost 1 base, leaving 5 bases of the junction unmatched. Germline values: CDR1 SGHTS, CDR2 YDEGEE. This CDR3 is CASSLMWGLAGGSTDTQYF. The CDR3 region has the DNA TGTGCCAGCAGCTTGATGTGGGGACTAGCGGGGGGGAGCACAGATACGCAGTATTTT.

The rearrangement joins TRBV7-2 to TRBJ2-5; 7 bases fit TRBD1. V shed 1 base and J 2 bases; nucleotides not matched to a gene: 1. This CDR3 region has 14 residues. Germline V CDR1 and CDR2: SGHTA, FQGNSA. The CDR3 loop reads CASSLEQGQETQYF. The DNA for the CDR3 is TGTGCCAGCAGCTTAGAACAGGGGCAAGAGACCCAGTACTTC. Based on the CDR3 plus reference TRBV7-2 and TRBJ2-5, the full variable domain is GAGVSQSPSNKVTEKGKDVELRCDPISGHTALYWYRQSLGQGLEFLIYFQGNSAPDKSGLPSDRFSAERTGGSVSTLTIQRTQQEDSAVYLCASSLEQGQETQYFGPGTRLLVL.

In its sample, this clone was seen a few times. The genes are TRBV28 and TRBJ2-7; 9 bases are a match to TRBD2. The germline gives CDR1 MDHEN, CDR2 SYDVKM. The CDR3 sequence is 15 residues long. V was pared by 0 bases and J by 2 bases, with 2 bases of the junction left unmatched. The CDR3 spells CASSLWRGGAYEQYF. CDR3 nucleotide sequence: TGTGCCAGCAGTTTATGGCGGGGGGGCGCCTACGAGCAGTACTTC.

The chain recombines TRBV11-2 with TRBJ2-1, with 7 bases fitting TRBD2. Germline-derived CDR1 and CDR2 are SGHAT and FQNNGV. V shed 0 bases, J shed 5 bases, and the junction held 10 bases outside the gene matches. This CDR3 comprises 17 residues. In DNA form, the CDR3 reads TGTGCCAGCAGCTTAGATTCGGGGGGTCAGATACACAATGAGCAGTTCTTC. Translating gives CASSLDSGGQIHNEQFF.

This chain connects TRBV6-6 to TRBJ2-5; D possibly corresponds to TRBD1 (5 bases). This CDR3 region has 15 residues. Deletions cut 0 bases from V and 4 bases from J, with 12 bases between. The V gene's germline CDR1 is MNHNY and CDR2 SVGAGI (reference sequence). Here the CDR3 reads CASSYSSAGLETQYF. Here the CDR3 DNA reads TGTGCCAGCAGTTACTCTTCGGCAGGGTTAGAGACCCAGTACTTC.

The chain uses TRBV27 and TRBJ1-6; 8 nucleotides match TRBD1. Germline CDR1 is MNHEY and CDR2 is SMNVEV (reference sequence). The CDR3 totals 15 residues. The ends lost 7 bases at V and 2 bases at J; junction bases unmatched: 4. CDR3 protein: CASTLQGAYNSPLHF. DNA for the CDR3: TGTGCCAGCACCCTACAGGGGGCCTATAATTCACCCCTCCACTTT.

The chain is built from TRBV28 and TRBJ1-2; maybe TRBD1 (5 bases). The V and J ends lost 6 bases and 6 bases respectively, with 20 bases between them. CDR1 is MDHEN, CDR2 SYDVKM, per germline. The CDR3 has 15 amino acids. The CDR3 coding sequence is TGTGCCAGCAGGACTATGGCTCCCCCGGGGGATGGCTACACCTTC. It specifies CASRTMAPPGDGYTF.

The V call is TRBV9, the J call TRBJ2-1; TRBD2 matches 15 bases. In germline, CDR1 is SGDLS, CDR2 YYNGEE. This CDR3 contains 16 residues. V gave up 0 bases and J gave up 9 bases; unmatched junction bases: 4. The CDR3 nucleotides read TGTGCCAGCAGCGTAGTAGGGACTAGCGGGGGGTTTGAGCAGTTCTTC. The encoded protein is CASSVVGTSGGFEQFF.